This record looks at one T cell receptor (beta chain) sequence and its context. The CDR3 sequence is 14 residues long. V shed 6 bases, J shed 2 bases, and the junction held 0 bases outside the gene matches. Germline V gives CDR1 MNHNY, CDR2 SVGAGI (reference sequence). Method: immunoSEQ multiplex PCR; TCRdb's copy keeps in-frame clones and lacks some. The sample has roughly 200,000 clones; 70% to 90% are singletons. The record originates from a study of blood T cell repertoires in COVID-19. Study background: The study drew acute and convalescent COVID-19 samples from the United States, Italy and Spain.

Adults between roughly 18 and 95 years of age took part from more than 20 US areas. Clinical history reported by participants formed the basis on which cohorts were assigned. Before they entered the study, exposed participants had met a COVID-19 case within 2 weeks. Sequencing input: PBMCs or T cells enriched from blood (not recorded which). This receptor was obtained from a woman aged 30 to 39 who had been exposed to COVID-19. The chain joins TRBV6-6 to TRBJ2-3, with 12 bases identical to TRBD1. The CDR3 here is CASRGQGATDTQYF. The CDR3 nucleotides read TGTGCCAGCAGGGGACAGGGGGCCACAGATACGCAGTATTTT.